The next 27 T cell receptor beta chains were all read from a single sample in a study of radiotherapy plus CTLA-4 blockade in lung cancer. Sequencing was performed with immunoSEQ multiplex PCR; in TCRdb, only in-frame clones are kept and a portion is missing. Seen here are about 77,000 clones, nearly 75% observed once, and the top ten hold 9.9%. This sample comprised peripheral blood, obtained from a patient treated with radiotherapy plus ipilimumab. The source is a human donor with non-small cell lung cancer whose response to radiotherapy plus ipilimumab could not be evaluated.

The V gene is TRBV19, the J gene TRBJ2-7; the D gene is possibly TRBD2 (5 bases). This CDR3 has 13 amino acids. Germline CDR1 LNHDA, CDR2 SQIVND (reference sequence). V was shortened by 3 bases and J by 3 bases, with 9 bases between the two germline ends. CDR3 loop: CASSITGIYEQYF. In DNA, the CDR3 is TGTGCCAGTAGTATTACGGGAATCTACGAGCAGTACTTC.

This clone showed up just once. The rearrangement joins TRBV29-1 to TRBJ1-2, with 9 nucleotides matching TRBD1. The CDR3 extends over 14 amino acids. Germline V lookup: CDR1 SQVTM, CDR2 ANQGSEA. The ends lost 4 bases at V and 1 base at J; junction bases unmatched: 4. CDR3 residues: CSVGGTGSNYGYTF. In nucleotides, the CDR3 is TGCAGCGTTGGGGGGACAGGGAGTAACTATGGCTACACCTTC.

The sample holds a few counts of this clone. The rearrangement uses TRBV5-4 and TRBJ1-5, with TRBD1 matching over 7 bases. The CDR3 length is 14 residues. J was trimmed by 2 bases and V by 4 bases; bases with no gene match: 3. The germline gives CDR1 SGHNT, CDR2 YYREEE (reference sequence). CDR3 sequence reads: CASSPDRGNQPQHF. CDR3 sequence (DNA): TGTGCCAGCAGCCCCGACAGGGGCAATCAGCCCCAGCATTTT.

The chain is built from TRBV18 and TRBJ2-7; 12 bases line up with TRBD1. V lost 4 bases and J lost 4; bases outside the gene matches: 5. This CDR3 is 15 amino acids long. Per germline, CDR1 KGHSH and CDR2 LQKENI. The CDR3 DNA reads as TGTGCCAGCTCACAGGGACAGGGGGCTATTTACGAGCAGTACTTC. It specifies CASSQGQGAIYEQYF.

The chain couples TRBV30 to TRBJ2-1; perhaps TRBD2 as D (6 bases). The CDR3 covers 14 residues. Germline lookup yields CDR1 GTSNPN and CDR2 SVGIG (reference sequence). Between the trimmed V and J ends, which lost 0 bases and 8 bases, there was a span of 14 bases. CDR3 sequence reads: CAWSVYSGVDEQFF. The CDR3, as DNA: TGTGCCTGGAGTGTATATTCGGGAGTCGATGAGCAGTTCTTC.

The CDR3 DNA reads as TGTGCCAGCAGTTACCGAGTAGCAACAGATACGCAGTATTTT. Its protein is CASSYRVATDTQYF. The chain couples TRBV6-5 to TRBJ2-3; D gene ambiguous. Between the trimmed V and J ends, which lost 2 bases and 3 bases, there was a span of 9 bases. Germline V gene sequence: CDR1 MNHEY, CDR2 SVGAGI. CDR3 length: 14 residues.

The CDR3 region has the DNA TGTGCCAGCAGCCAAATCAGTAGCGGGAGCACCTACAATGAGCAGTTCTTC. This codes for CASSQISSGSTYNEQFF. The chain has TRBV14 and TRBJ2-1; 9 bases map to TRBD2. CDR3 length: 17 residues. The germline gives CDR1 SGHDN, CDR2 FVKESK. The V segment lost 2 bases and the J segment 2 bases; nucleotides outside the gene matches: 7.

This chain connects TRBV10-3 to TRBJ1-2, with a possible D match to TRBD1 (5 bases). The germline CDR1 and CDR2 sequences are ENHRY and SYGVKD. V lost 0 bases and J 2 bases, leaving 7 bases between the germline ends. The CDR3 has 14 amino acids. CDR3 DNA: TGTGCCATCAGTGAGTCGGGGGGAAACTATGGCTACACCTTC. It yields the protein CAISESGGNYGYTF.

The chain couples TRBV5-4 to TRBJ2-7; 8 bases align to TRBD1. Germline values: CDR1 SGHNT, CDR2 YYREEE (reference sequence). Trimming at V came to 4 bases and at J to 3 bases, leaving 9 bases not matched to a gene. This CDR3 has 15 residues. The CDR3 protein is CASSVPGQEVYEQYF. Here the CDR3 DNA reads TGTGCCAGCAGCGTACCGGGACAGGAAGTCTACGAGCAGTACTTC.

The chain employs TRBV5-1 and TRBJ2-7; 15 bases are shared with TRBD2. The CDR3 has 17 residues. Germline V gene data show CDR1 as SGHRS and CDR2 as YFSETQ. Trimming cost V 4 bases and J 2 bases; bases outside gene matches: 7. The DNA of the CDR3 is TGCGCCAGCAGCATGCCAAGGACTAGCGGGAGGGCCTACGAGCAGTACTTC. Its protein product is CASSMPRTSGRAYEQYF.

This chain joins TRBV28 and TRBJ2-5; 10 nucleotides match TRBD2. The CDR3 has 19 residues. With V trimmed by 4 bases and J by 5 bases, 19 bases remained unmatched. In germline, CDR1 is MDHEN, CDR2 SYDVKM. CDR3 loop: CASSSGVSGGAGSWETQYF. CDR3 DNA sequence: TGTGCCAGCAGTTCGGGGGTGAGCGGGGGGGCCGGATCATGGGAGACCCAGTACTTC.

The chain carries TRBV21-1 and TRBJ2-7; whether TRBD1, the table's D call, matches the DNA was not checked. TRBV21-1 counts as a pseudogene. The CDR3 extends over 17 amino acids. The CDR3 bases are TGTGCCAGCAGCAAAGAAGGGGGGACAGGGGTGTCCTACGAGCAGTACTTC. It encodes CASSKEGGTGVSYEQYF.

A single count supports this clone. The chain has TRBV6-1 and TRBJ1-2; no clear D. Germline CDR1 reads MNHNS; CDR2 reads SASEGT. Trimming left V 5 bases short and J 14 bases short, with 24 bases between. The length of the CDR3 is 14 residues. The CDR3 loop is CASSYLSAAALSTF. For the CDR3, the DNA is TGTGCCAGCAGTTATTTGTCCGCGGCGGCGCTGAGTACCTTC.

The chain combines TRBV12-5 with TRBJ1-1, with D tentatively TRBD1 (6 bases). This CDR3 is built from 13 residues. V gave up 4 bases and J gave up 8 bases, with 14 bases separating them. Germline lookup yields CDR1 LGHNT and CDR2 FRNRAP. The CDR3, as DNA: TGTGCTAGTGGTTCTTCCGCCGGGACAGAAGCTTTCTTT. Translating gives CASGSSAGTEAFF. Full variable domain (remainder filled in from reference TRBV12-5 and TRBJ1-1): DARVTQTPRHKVTEMGQEVTMRCQPILGHNTVFWYRQTMMQGLELLAYFRNRAPLDDSGMPKDRFSAEMPDATLATLKIQPSEPRDSAVYFCASGSSAGTEAFFGQGTRLTVV.

The chain joins TRBV5-1 to TRBJ2-1; 7 nucleotides align to TRBD2. Germline values: CDR1 SGHRS, CDR2 YFSETQ. The V and J ends lost 4 bases and 3 bases, in that order; junction bases with no gene match: 7. The CDR3 is 15 amino acids. The CDR3 reads CASSLTAGLYNEQFF. CDR3 DNA: TGCGCCAGCAGCCTCACAGCGGGACTCTACAATGAGCAGTTCTTC.

This clone was seen a handful of times. The chain has TRBV18 and TRBJ1-2, with a tentative D call TRBD1 (6 bases). The CDR3 runs 13 residues. In germline, CDR1 is KGHSH, CDR2 LQKENI. Trimming removed 3 bases from V and 6 bases from J, with 11 bases in between. The CDR3 protein is CASSPGHRDGYTF. CDR3 coding DNA: TGTGCCAGCTCACCGGGACATCGGGATGGCTACACCTTC.

This chain connects TRBV6-1 to TRBJ1-2; possible D gene TRBD1, 5 bases. From germline, CDR1 is MNHNS and CDR2 SASEGT. V was shortened by 6 bases and J by 6 bases, with 17 bases between the two germline ends. The CDR3 contains 14 residues. The CDR3 DNA reads as TGTGCCAGCAGCCGCGGAGGAGGGGTTCATGGCTACACCTTC. Translating gives CASSRGGGVHGYTF.

The rearrangement joins TRBV30 to TRBJ2-3, with D hard to call. This CDR3 is built from 12 residues. V lost 2 bases and J 2 bases, leaving 5 bases between the germline ends. Germline CDR1 and CDR2: GTSNPN and SVGIG (reference sequence). The CDR3 DNA reads as TGTGCCTGGAGTACAGTCACAGATACGCAGTATTTT. Translated, it gives CAWSTVTDTQYF.

The gene calls are TRBV7-3 and TRBJ2-3; D ambiguous. Trimming took 0 bases from V and 4 from J, leaving 11 bases between them. The germline V gene has CDR1 SGHTA and CDR2 FQGTGA. This CDR3 is 15 amino acids long. CDR3 in amino acids: CASSLTPNVADTQYF. CDR3 nucleotides: TGTGCCAGCAGCTTAACCCCTAATGTAGCAGATACGCAGTATTTT.

This rearrangement joins TRBV18 to TRBJ1-4; D perhaps matches TRBD1 (6 bases). Per the germline V gene, CDR1 is KGHSH and CDR2 is LQKENI. CDR3 length equals 17 residues. V lost 3 bases to trimming and J lost 7 bases, with 21 bases between them. The chain's CDR3 is CASSPKRDQGTGEKLFF. CDR3 bases: TGTGCCAGCTCACCGAAACGAGATCAGGGGACCGGTGAAAAACTGTTTTTT.

CDR3 amino acids: CASRRGIGEKLFF. The DNA of the CDR3 is TGTGCCAGCAGGCGGGGAATTGGCGAAAAACTGTTTTTT. The chain is built from TRBV6-5 and TRBJ1-4; D not resolved. Germline V gene lookup returns CDR1 MNHEY and CDR2 SVGAGI. CDR3 length: 13 residues. Trimming took off 6 bases at V and 8 bases at J, with 13 bases between the two ends.

The chain links TRBV10-1 to TRBJ1-2, with a tentative D call TRBD1 (5 bases). This CDR3 has 22 residues. V was shortened by 4 bases and J by 0 bases, with 33 bases between the two germline ends. Germline CDR1 reads WNHNN; CDR2 reads SYGVQD (reference sequence). Here the CDR3 DNA reads TGCGCCAGCAGTGCCCCCAACGTCGAGCCACAGGACGAAAAAGGGCCTAACTATGGCTACACCTTC. It is translated as CASSAPNVEPQDEKGPNYGYTF.

This sequence joins TRBV11-3 and TRBJ2-5; TRBD2 is a possible D gene (5 bases). The CDR3 consists of 14 residues. CDR1 is SGHNT and CDR2 is YENEEA in the germline V gene. Trimming removed 5 bases from V and 4 bases from J, with 14 bases in between. CDR3 coding DNA: TGTGCCAGCAGCGTATCCGGGGAGAGAGAGACCCAGTACTTC. The encoded protein is CASSVSGERETQYF. Complete variable domain (other parts from reference TRBV11-3 and TRBJ2-5): EAGVVQSPRYKIIEKKQPVAFWCNPISGHNTLYWYLQNLGQGPELLIRYENEEAVDDSQLPKDRFSAERLKGVDSTLKIQPAELGDSAVYLCASSVSGERETQYFGPGTRLLVL.

V usage is TRBV7-2 and J usage is TRBJ2-5; D unclear. The end of the DNA aligns better with TRBJ2-7, so the J call may be wrong. The CDR3 sequence is 14 residues long. The V gene's germline CDR1 is SGHTA and CDR2 FQGNSA. The DNA for the CDR3 is TGTGCCAGCAGCTTAGCGATCCCTGCCCACGAGCAGTACTTC. This codes for CASSLAIPAHEQYF.

This clone turned up a few times. The rearrangement joins TRBV20-1 to TRBJ1-4; D possibly corresponds to TRBD1 (6 bases). From germline, CDR1 is DFQATT and CDR2 SNEGSKA (reference sequence). The CDR3 runs to 11 residues. CDR3 sequence reads: CSGDKGEKLFF. DNA of the CDR3: TGCAGCGGGGACAAGGGGGAAAAACTGTTTTTT.

The gene calls are TRBV7-3 and TRBJ1-1, with 8 bases fitting TRBD1. Germline CDR1 reads SGHTA; CDR2 reads FQGTGA. The V and J ends lost 6 bases and 5 bases, in that order; junction bases with no gene match: 8. There are 14 residues in the CDR3. CDR3: CASSKTGGGTEAFF. The CDR3 region has the DNA TGTGCCAGCAGTAAAACAGGGGGGGGGACTGAAGCTTTCTTT.

The chain joins TRBV18 to TRBJ1-4, with 9 nucleotides matching TRBD1. Germline assignment: CDR1 KGHSH and CDR2 LQKENI. The junction had 5 bases not matched to a gene; V was cut back by 3 bases and J by 3 bases. The CDR3 is 16 amino acids. The CDR3 nucleotides read TGTGCCAGCTCACCCCGGGGACAGGGAGCTAATGAAAAACTGTTTTTT. Translating it yields CASSPRGQGANEKLFF.